This TCR beta chain was captured by sequencing in a study of shared clonotypes between healthy human individuals. Study-wide background: The donor group consisted of a couple of women and three men, aged 18 to 49.

Notes on the study in general: Generally, estimated richness proved larger in naive subsets than it did in memory subsets. The study found lower generation probabilities in non-shared clonotypes than in those shared by all four donors.

Germline trimming cut 6 bases from V and 0 bases from J; bases unmatched to any gene: 6. This CDR3 region has 17 residues. Germline loops: CDR1 WSHSY, CDR2 SAAADI. About this clone itself: Its specificity is not known.

Assay used: immunoSEQ multiplex PCR; TCRdb lists only in-frame clones, some missing. This sample has around 99,000 clones, with 60% to 70% found just once. CD45RO+ cells and CCR7-negative CD45RA+ TemRA cells were combined as CD8 memory. This TCR derives from a man aged 25-45 years in good health. The specimen was memory CD8+ T cells sorted from blood. Subset defined: CD45RO+ cells pooled with CCR7-negative TemRA cells. The V gene is TRBV10-2, the J gene TRBJ2-1; 12 bases agree with TRBD2. CDR3 in DNA: TGCGCCAGCAGAGGGCCACTAGCGGGAGGCTCCTACAATGAGCAGTTCTTC. Translation gives CASRGPLAGGSYNEQFF.